This T cell receptor (beta chain) was captured by sequencing in a study of T cells in Graves' hyperthyroidism and ophthalmopathy. RNA transcripts were the template for amplifying TCR beta CDR3 regions. HTBI primers were used for first-round RT-PCR of the TCR CDR3. TCRdb re-called the multiplex PCR reads through MiXCR, storing one row per CDR3 protein. The sample yields approximately 710,000 distinct CDR3 sequences, 15% to 20% seen once. PBMCs were collected from a roughly 9.7 ml volume of fresh peripheral blood. The clonotype originates from a man aged 50 to 59 with Graves' hyperthyroidism. What was sequenced was blood.

For the CDR3, the DNA is TGTGCCAGCAGTGAAGTCGGGGGAGGGCTAATCAGAGAGCAGTTCTTC. This codes for CASSEVGGGLIREQFF. The rearrangement links TRBV6-1 to TRBJ2-1; TRBD2 aligns across 7 bases. The ends lost 1 base at V and 10 bases at J; junction bases unmatched: 13. This CDR3 is built from 16 residues. The germline gives CDR1 MNHNS, CDR2 SASEGT.